This T cell receptor beta chain was retrieved from a study of blood T cells in healthy people across ages. Next came a second PCR, run for about 6 to 12 cycles, which used a sample-barcoded 5' primer along with a J-beta primer mix. From the 5' RACE reads, TCRdb called clonotypes with MiXCR, one entry per CDR3 protein. The table records nearly 800,000 distinct CDR3 sequences, 45% to 70% of them present only once. Germline assignment: CDR1 LNHNV and CDR2 YYDKDF (reference sequence). CDR3 length: 14 amino acids. After removal of 3 bases from V and 8 bases from J, the junction contained 7 bases not matched to a gene. Caucasian individuals from Russia who were healthy and aged 6 to 90 acted as donors. Each of the donors had roughly 9.3 milliliters of peripheral blood drawn into EDTA-treated Vacutainer tubes. The extraction recovered at least 6 micrograms of total RNA per sample.

The chain links TRBV15 to TRBJ1-1, with 9 bases that match TRBD1. This clonotype was obtained from a man aged 40-55 years in good health. The sequencing sample was made of blood. For the CDR3, the DNA is TGTGCCACCAGCAGGGCCGGGACAGGGATGGAAGCTTTCTTT. Amino acids: CATSRAGTGMEAFF.